This T cell receptor beta chain was recovered during a study of vaccination effects on CD4 cells after COVID-19. In the study overall: Samples gathered post-vaccine arrived a median of 72 days past the second dose. Regarding the study as a whole: Just 1 of 255 vaccine-induced clones in healthy recipients was cross-reactive. By a late point after vaccination, infection- and vaccine-induced clones had shrunk markedly through clonal contraction.

Libraries were prepared by immunoSEQ multiplex PCR; TCRdb keeps only in-frame clonotypes and omits some of them. The top ten clones hold around 14% of a sample with tens of thousands of clones, about 74% of them seen once. When around 10 days of culture had elapsed, CD4+ T cells were isolated. Of the BNT162b2 and mRNA-1273 vaccines, participants received two doses of one or the other. For this clone: Its antigen is unknown.

The junction had 7 bases not matched to a gene; V was cut back by 4 bases and J by 4 bases. CDR3 length: 15 amino acids. Germline lookup yields CDR1 KGHSH and CDR2 LQKENI. This TCR came from a human donor who received a COVID-19 vaccine. The sample here was CD4+ T cells from PBMCs cultured without peptide, taken after COVID-19 vaccination. V gene TRBV18 combines with J gene TRBJ1-2; 9 bases are a match to TRBD1. CDR3 sequence: CASSHRDRVPYGYTF. The CDR3 DNA sequence: TGTGCCAGCTCACACCGGGACAGGGTCCCCTATGGCTACACCTTC.